This TCR beta chain derives from a study of regulatory T cells in long-lasting Graves disease. Arm-PCR of CDR3 regions and iRepertoire HTBI primers were the basis on which TCR beta libraries were built. TCRdb passed the multiplex PCR reads through MiXCR, listing each CDR3 protein once. Seen here are around 450,000 distinct CDR3 sequences, about 15% observed once, and the top ten hold roughly 8%. CDR3 length: 11 amino acids. Germline V gene sequence: CDR1 SGHKS, CDR2 YYEKEE (reference sequence). Time point specified: newly diagnosed GD, antithyroid drugs for less than 3 months. Generation of the TCR library employed RNA extracted from PBMCs. In this sample, this clonotype turned up many times. The junction departs from germline at one end; a sequencing error may be responsible. This sample was shared with a second study, whose subject was T cells in Graves' hyperthyroidism and ophthalmopathy. This second report adds: The TCR CDR3 first-round RT-PCR relied on the HTBI primer set.

The chain employs TRBV5-5 and TRBJ1-2; TRBD1 aligns across 7 bases. The receptor was derived from a woman between 35 and 50 years old with Graves disease. The sequencing used peripheral blood mononuclear cells (PBMCs), collected at new diagnosis, from a patient treated with antithyroid drugs. CDR3 sequence (DNA): TGTGCCAGCAACTCGATCCCCGGGACAGCTTTC. Translated: CASNSIPGTAF.